This T cell receptor (beta chain) was obtained from a study of blood T cells in healthy people across ages. This clonotype has at least ten counts. V lost 8 bases and J 5 bases, leaving 10 bases between the germline ends. This CDR3 spans 12 amino acids. CDR1 is MNHNY and CDR2 is SVGAGI in the germline V gene (reference sequence). Using a J-beta primer mix together with a sample-barcoded 5' primer, a second PCR was run for about 7 to 12 cycles. MiXCR, run by TCRdb on the 5' RACE reads, gives a single entry per CDR3 protein. The data show 1 million or so distinct CDR3 sequences, with almost 25% seen just once and approximately 0.71% held by the top ten. The data also belong to a second study, concerning T cells of mothers and their children. That source adds: Mothers yielded over 8 million CDR3 reads, children some 3 million each.

The sequenced sample consisted of blood. The sequence was obtained from a girl under 10 years old in good health. This chain links TRBV6-6 with TRBJ1-5; D may be TRBD1 (5 bases). CDR3 sequence (DNA): TGTGCCAGCTACAGGCCGGATCAGCCCCAGCATTTT. Protein product: CASYRPDQPQHF.